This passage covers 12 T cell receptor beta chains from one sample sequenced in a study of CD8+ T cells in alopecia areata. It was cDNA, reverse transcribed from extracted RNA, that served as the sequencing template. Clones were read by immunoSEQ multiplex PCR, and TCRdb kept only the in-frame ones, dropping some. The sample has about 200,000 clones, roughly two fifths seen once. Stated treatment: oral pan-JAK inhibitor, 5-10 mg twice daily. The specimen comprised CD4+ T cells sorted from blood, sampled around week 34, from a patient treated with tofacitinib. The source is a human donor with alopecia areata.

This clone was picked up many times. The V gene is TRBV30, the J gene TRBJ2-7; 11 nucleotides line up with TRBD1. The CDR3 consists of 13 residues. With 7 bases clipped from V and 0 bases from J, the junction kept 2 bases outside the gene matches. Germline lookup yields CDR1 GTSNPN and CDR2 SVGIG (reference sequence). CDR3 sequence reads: CASGTGGSYEQYF. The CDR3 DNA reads TGTGCCTCGGGGACAGGGGGCTCCTACGAGCAGTACTTC.

CDR3 bases: TGCGCCAGCAGCTTCGGGACAGGGGAGGGAACTGAAGCTTTCTTT. This translates into CASSFGTGEGTEAFF. The gene calls are TRBV5-1 and TRBJ1-1; 10 bases agree with TRBD1. Per the germline V gene, CDR1 is SGHRS and CDR2 is YFSETQ. The CDR3 is 15 residues long. The trim removed 2 bases at V and 5 bases at J, leaving 6 bases unmatched. The full variable domain, its missing parts supplied by reference TRBV5-1 and TRBJ1-1, is KAGVTQTPRYLIKTRGQQVTLSCSPISGHRSVSWYQQTPGQGLQFLFEYFSETQRNKGNFPGRFSGRQFSNSRSEMNVSTLELGDSALYLCASSFGTGEGTEAFFGQGTRLTVV.

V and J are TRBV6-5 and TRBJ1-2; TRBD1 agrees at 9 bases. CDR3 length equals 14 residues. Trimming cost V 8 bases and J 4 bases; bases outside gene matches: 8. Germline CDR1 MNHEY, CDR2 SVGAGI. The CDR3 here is CASRLTGGGYGYTF. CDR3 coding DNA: TGTGCCAGCCGATTAACAGGGGGCGGCTATGGCTACACCTTC.

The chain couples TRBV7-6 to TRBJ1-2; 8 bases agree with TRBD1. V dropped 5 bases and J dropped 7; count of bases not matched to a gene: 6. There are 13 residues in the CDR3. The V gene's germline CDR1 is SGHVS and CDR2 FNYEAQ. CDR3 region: CASSPTGVGGYTF. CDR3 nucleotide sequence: TGTGCCAGCAGCCCGACAGGGGTTGGTGGCTACACCTTC.

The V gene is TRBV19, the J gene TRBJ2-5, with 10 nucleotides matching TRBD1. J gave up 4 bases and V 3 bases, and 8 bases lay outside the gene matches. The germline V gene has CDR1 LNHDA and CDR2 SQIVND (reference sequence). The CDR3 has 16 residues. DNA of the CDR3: TGTGCCAGTAGTATGGTCACGGGACAGGGGAGAGAGACCCAGTACTTC. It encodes CASSMVTGQGRETQYF.

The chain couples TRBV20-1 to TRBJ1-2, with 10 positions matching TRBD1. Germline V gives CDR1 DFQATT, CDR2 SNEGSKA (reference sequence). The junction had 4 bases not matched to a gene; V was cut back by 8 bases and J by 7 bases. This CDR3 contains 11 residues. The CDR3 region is CSYDRGLGYTF. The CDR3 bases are TGCAGTTATGACAGGGGGCTTGGCTACACCTTC.

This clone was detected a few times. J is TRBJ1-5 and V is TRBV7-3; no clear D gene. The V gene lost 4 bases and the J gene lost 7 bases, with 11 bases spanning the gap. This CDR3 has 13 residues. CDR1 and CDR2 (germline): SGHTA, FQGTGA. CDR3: CASSSLGGQPQHF. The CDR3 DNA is TGTGCCAGCAGCTCACTGGGTGGCCAGCCCCAGCATTTT.

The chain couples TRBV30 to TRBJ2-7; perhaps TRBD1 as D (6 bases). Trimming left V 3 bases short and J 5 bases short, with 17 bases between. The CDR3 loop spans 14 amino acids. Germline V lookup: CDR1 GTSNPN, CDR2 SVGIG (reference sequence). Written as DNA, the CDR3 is TGTGCCTGGAGCCCATATGGGGGCTTGAACGAGCAGTACTTC. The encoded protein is CAWSPYGGLNEQYF.

The CDR3 sequence is CASSLRGDEQFF. The CDR3 DNA is TGTGCCAGCAGCTTAAGGGGGGATGAGCAGTTCTTC. The gene calls are TRBV7-3 and TRBJ2-1, with a tentative D call TRBD2 (6 bases). Germline CDR1 reads SGHTA; CDR2 reads FQGTGA. The CDR3 covers 12 residues. The germline V and J ends were trimmed by 1 base and 8 bases, with 6 bases remaining between them.

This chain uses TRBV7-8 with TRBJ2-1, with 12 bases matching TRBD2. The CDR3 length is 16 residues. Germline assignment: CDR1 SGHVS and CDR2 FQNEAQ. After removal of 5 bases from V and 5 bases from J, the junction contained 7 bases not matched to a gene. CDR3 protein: CASSRTRLAGDNEQFF. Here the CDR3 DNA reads TGTGCCAGCAGCAGAACCAGACTAGCGGGGGACAATGAGCAGTTCTTC.

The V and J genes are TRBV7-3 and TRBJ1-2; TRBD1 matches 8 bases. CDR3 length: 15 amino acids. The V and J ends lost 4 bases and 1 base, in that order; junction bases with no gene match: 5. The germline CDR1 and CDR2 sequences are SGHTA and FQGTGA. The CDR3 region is CASSSRDRINYGYTF. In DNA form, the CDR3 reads TGTGCCAGCAGCTCCCGGGACAGGATTAACTATGGCTACACCTTC.

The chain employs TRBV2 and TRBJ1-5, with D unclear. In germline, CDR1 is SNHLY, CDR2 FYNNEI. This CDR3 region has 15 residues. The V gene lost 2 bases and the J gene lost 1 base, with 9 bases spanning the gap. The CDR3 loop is CASSELGISNQPQHF. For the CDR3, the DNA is TGTGCCAGCAGTGAATTGGGCATCAGCAATCAGCCCCAGCATTTT.